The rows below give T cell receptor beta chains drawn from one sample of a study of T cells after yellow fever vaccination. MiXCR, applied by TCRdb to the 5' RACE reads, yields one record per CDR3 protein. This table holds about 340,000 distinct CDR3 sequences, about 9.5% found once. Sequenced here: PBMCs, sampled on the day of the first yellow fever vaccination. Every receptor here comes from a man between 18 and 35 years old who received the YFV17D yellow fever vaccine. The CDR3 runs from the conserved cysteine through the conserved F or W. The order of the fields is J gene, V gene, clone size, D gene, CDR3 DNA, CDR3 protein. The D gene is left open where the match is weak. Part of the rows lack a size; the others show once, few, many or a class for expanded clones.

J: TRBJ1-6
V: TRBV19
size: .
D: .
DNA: TGTGCCAGTACCGAACAAGGGGCCCGCCTGAGCTCCTATAATTCACCCCTCCACTTT
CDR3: CASTEQGARLSSYNSPLHF

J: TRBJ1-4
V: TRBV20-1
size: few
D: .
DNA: TGCAGTGCTCTCCGGACGGGGCGGACTAATGAAAAACTGTTTTTT
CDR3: CSALRTGRTNEKLFF

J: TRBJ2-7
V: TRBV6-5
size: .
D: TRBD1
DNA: TGTGCCAGCAGTATCGAAGGGGGCTATAGGGAGCAGTACTTC
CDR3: CASSIEGGYREQYF

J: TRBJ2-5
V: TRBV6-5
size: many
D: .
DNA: TGTGCCAGCAGTACTAGCAAAGAGACCCAGTACTTC
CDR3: CASSTSKETQYF

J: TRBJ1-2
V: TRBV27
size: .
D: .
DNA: TGTGCCAGCAGTTTATCAGGCAGGGACTATGGCTACACCTTC
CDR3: CASSLSGRDYGYTF

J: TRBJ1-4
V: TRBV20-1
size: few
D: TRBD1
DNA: TGCAGTGCTTTGACAGGGGAGAATGAAAAACTGTTTTTT
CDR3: CSALTGENEKLFF

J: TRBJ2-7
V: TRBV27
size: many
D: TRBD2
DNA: TGTGCCAGCAGTTTATTCTCGGGACTAGCCTACGAGCAGTACTTC
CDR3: CASSLFSGLAYEQYF

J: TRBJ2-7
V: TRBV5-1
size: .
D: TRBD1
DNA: TGCACCAGCAGCTTGGGGACAGGCTACGAGCAGTACTTC
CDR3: CTSSLGTGYEQYF

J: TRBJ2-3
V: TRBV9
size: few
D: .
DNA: TGTGCCAGCAGCGTGGGGAGCAACACAGATACGCAGTATTTT
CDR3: CASSVGSNTDTQYF

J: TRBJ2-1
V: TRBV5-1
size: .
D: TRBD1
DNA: TGCGCCAGCAGCTGGGATACAGGGGGGTACAATGAGCAGTTCTTC
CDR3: CASSWDTGGYNEQFF

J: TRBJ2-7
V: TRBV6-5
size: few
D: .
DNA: TGTGCCAGCAGTTACTCGGGTATACAGGGCCTCGAGCAGTACTTC
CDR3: CASSYSGIQGLEQYF

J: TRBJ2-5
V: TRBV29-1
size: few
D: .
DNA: TGCAGCGTTCTAGGGGGGGACCAAGAGACCCAGTACTTC
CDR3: CSVLGGDQETQYF

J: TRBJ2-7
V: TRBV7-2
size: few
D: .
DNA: TGTGCCAGCAGCCCCCCGGGGGAAGGTTACGAGCAGTACTTC
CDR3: CASSPPGEGYEQYF

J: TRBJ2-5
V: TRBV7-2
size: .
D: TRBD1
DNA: TGTGCCAGCAGCTATTACAGGGGGCAGGAGACCCAGTACTTC
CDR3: CASSYYRGQETQYF

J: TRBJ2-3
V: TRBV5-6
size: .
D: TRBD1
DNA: TGTGCCAGCAGCTTGGTTACAGGGGGTTACCCAGATACGCAGTATTTT
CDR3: CASSLVTGGYPDTQYF

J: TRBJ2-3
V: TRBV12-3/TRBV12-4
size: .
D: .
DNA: TGTGCCAGCAGACTAGCAGGGGCAGATACGCAGTATTTT
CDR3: CASRLAGADTQYF

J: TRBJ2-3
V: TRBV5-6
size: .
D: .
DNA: TGTGCCAGCAGTACGGCCGCCTATCCTAGCACAGATACGCAGTATTTT
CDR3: CASSTAAYPSTDTQYF

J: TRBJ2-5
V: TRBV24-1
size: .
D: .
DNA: TGTGCCACCAGTGATCCAACAGGGTACCAAGAGACCCAGTACTTC
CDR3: CATSDPTGYQETQYF

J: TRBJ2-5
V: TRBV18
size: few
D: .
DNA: TGTGCCAGCTCCCAAGGACAATTGAAGACCCAGTACTTC
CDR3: CASSQGQLKTQYF

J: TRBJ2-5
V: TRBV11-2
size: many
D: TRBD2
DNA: TGTGCCAGCAGCTTAGGCGGTGCTAGCGGGGCCCCTCGGGAGACCCAGTACTTC
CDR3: CASSLGGASGAPRETQYF

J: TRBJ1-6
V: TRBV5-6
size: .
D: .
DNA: TGTGCCAGCAGCTTGACCCAGGAAAATTCACCCCTCCACTTT
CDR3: CASSLTQENSPLHF

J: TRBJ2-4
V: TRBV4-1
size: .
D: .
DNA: TGCGCCAGCAGCCTACCAGAGAGGGGCGCCAAAAACATTCAGTACTTC
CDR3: CASSLPERGAKNIQYF

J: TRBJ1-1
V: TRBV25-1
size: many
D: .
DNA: TGTGCCAGCAGTGAGCCGAACACTGAAGCTTTCTTT
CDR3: CASSEPNTEAFF

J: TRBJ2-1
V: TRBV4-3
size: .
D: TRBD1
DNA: TGCGCCAGCAGCCCGTCTAGGACAGGGGGCATCGATGAGCAGTTCTTC
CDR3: CASSPSRTGGIDEQFF

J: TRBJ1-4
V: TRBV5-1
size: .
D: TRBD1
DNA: TGCGCCAGCAGCACAACAGGGGGAGAAAAACTGTTTTTT
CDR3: CASSTTGGEKLFF

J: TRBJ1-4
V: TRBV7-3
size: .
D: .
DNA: TGTGCCAGGACGCATAATGAAAAACTGTTTTTT
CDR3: CARTHNEKLFF

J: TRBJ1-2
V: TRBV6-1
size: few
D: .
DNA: TGTGCCAGCAGGCCCAGAGCCAGTTATGGCTACACCTTC
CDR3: CASRPRASYGYTF

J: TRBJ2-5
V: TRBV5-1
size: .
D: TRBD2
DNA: TGCGCCAGCAGCGTCGGGAGGGGGGCGCGATCGTTTGAGACCCAGTACTTC
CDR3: CASSVGRGARSFETQYF

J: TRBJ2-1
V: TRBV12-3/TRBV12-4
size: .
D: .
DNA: TGTGCCAGCAGCCAGGGGGGTCGGTACAATGAGCAGTTCTTC
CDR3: CASSQGGRYNEQFF

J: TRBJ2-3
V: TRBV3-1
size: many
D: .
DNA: TGTGCCAGCAGCCAAGGGCGGCTAGCAGGAGGGACAGATACGCAGTATTTT
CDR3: CASSQGRLAGGTDTQYF

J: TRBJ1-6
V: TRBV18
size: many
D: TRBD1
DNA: TGTGCCAGCTCACCGGGACAGGGTTTTTCACCCCTCCACTTT
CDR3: CASSPGQGFSPLHF

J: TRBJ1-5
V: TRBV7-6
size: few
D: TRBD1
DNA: TGTGCCAGCAGCACTCGACAGGGGGTCGATCAGCCCCAGCATTTT
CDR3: CASSTRQGVDQPQHF

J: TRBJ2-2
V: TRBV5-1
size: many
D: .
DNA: TGCGCCAGCAGCTTGGTACTAGATCCCGGGGAGCTGTTTTTT
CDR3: CASSLVLDPGELFF

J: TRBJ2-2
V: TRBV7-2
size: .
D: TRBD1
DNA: TGTGCCAGCAGCTTAAGGACAGGAAGGAACACCGGGGAGCTGTTTTTT
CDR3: CASSLRTGRNTGELFF

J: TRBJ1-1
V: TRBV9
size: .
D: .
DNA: TGTGCCAGCAGCGTAGACGGGTACACTGAAGCTTTCTTT
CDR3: CASSVDGYTEAFF

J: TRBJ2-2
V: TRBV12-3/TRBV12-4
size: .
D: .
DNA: TGTGCCAGCAGGAAAACGGGGGCCCCGGACACCGGGGAGCTGTTTTTT
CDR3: CASRKTGAPDTGELFF

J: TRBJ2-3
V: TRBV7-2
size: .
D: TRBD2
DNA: TGTGCCAGCAGCTTACAAGCGGGGGGGCGGGATACGCAGTATTTT
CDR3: CASSLQAGGRDTQYF

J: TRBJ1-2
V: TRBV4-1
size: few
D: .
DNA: TGCGCCAGCAGCCAAGTCGGGGATGTGAGTGGCTACACCTTC
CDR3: CASSQVGDVSGYTF

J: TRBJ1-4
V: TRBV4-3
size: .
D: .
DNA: TGCGCCAGCAGCCAAGATAGGGTCACGGCAGCCGTTAATGAAAAACTGTTTTTT
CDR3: CASSQDRVTAAVNEKLFF

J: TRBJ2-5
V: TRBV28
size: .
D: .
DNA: TGTGCCAGCAGTTTATTGCGATCTACACAAGAGACCCAGTACTTC
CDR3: CASSLLRSTQETQYF

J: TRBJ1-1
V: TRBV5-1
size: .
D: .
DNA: TGCGCCAGCAGCTTGGCGGGCAGAAGTGGTCCGGCTTTCTTT
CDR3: CASSLAGRSGPAFF